One and the same sample provided the 3 T cell receptor beta chains below, sequenced in a study of low-dose radiotherapy and immunotherapy resistance in tumors. The time point denotes: before trial treatment. Priming of first-strand cDNA relied on TRAV- and TRBV-specific primers (covering alpha and beta chains). Both a constant-region primer and a V-primer adapter served to amplify TCRs across roughly 20 PCR cycles. TCRdb re-derived calls from the reads in MiXCR, one entry per CDR3 protein. Of over 65,000 distinct CDR3 sequences detected, roughly a sixth appear once; the ten largest clones hold less than 3.5%. The specimen comprised PBMCs, sampled before treatment. These receptors came from a male donor with prostate cancer.

This clonotype was seen many times. The chain employs TRBV4-2 and TRBJ2-1; 8 bases are a match to TRBD2. V lost 0 bases, J lost 6 bases, and 4 bases stayed unmatched. CDR1 and CDR2 from the germline V gene are LGHNA and YNFKEQ. The CDR3 runs to 15 residues. CDR3 residues: CASSQDSRGGNEQFF. DNA of the CDR3: TGTGCCAGCAGCCAAGATTCACGGGGGGGCAATGAGCAGTTCTTC.

As concerns this clonotype: A far larger clone is off by one base, so a read error is likely. The chain couples TRBV23-1 to TRBJ2-1, with 13 positions matching TRBD2. TRBV23-1 is an ORF for which the function is uncertain. The CDR3 runs 19 residues. V lost 4 bases to trimming and J lost 10 bases; unmatched junction nucleotides: 19. The CDR3 loop is CASSLQSTSGGSIAYEQFF. The CDR3 DNA sequence: TGCGCCAGCAGTCTCCAATCGACTAGCGGGGGGTCAATTGCCTACGAGCAGTTCTTC.

In its sample, this clonotype was seen many times. The V and J genes are TRBV29-1 and TRBJ1-1; TRBD1 might be the D (5 bases). Germline CDR1 is SQVTM and CDR2 is ANQGSEA. Trimming removed 4 bases from V and 1 base from J, with 7 bases in between. The CDR3 is 12 amino acids. The CDR3 region is CSVGGANTEAFF. As DNA, the CDR3 is TGCAGCGTTGGTGGGGCGAACACTGAAGCTTTCTTT.